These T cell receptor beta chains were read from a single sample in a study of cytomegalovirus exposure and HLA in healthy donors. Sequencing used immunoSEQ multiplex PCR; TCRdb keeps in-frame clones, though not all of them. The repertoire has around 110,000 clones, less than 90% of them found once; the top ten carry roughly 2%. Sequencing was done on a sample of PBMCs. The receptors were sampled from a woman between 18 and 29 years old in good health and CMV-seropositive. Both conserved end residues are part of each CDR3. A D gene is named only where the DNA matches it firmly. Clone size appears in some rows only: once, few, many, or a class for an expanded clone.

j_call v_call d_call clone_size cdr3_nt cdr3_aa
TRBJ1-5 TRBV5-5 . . TGTGCCAGCAGCTCCCAGAAACAGGGAAATCAGCCCCAGCATTTT CASSSQKQGNQPQHF
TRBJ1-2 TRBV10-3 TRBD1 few TGTGCCATCAGATCGGGACAGGGTGACTATGGCTACACCTTC CAIRSGQGDYGYTF
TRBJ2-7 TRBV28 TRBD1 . TGTGCCAGCAGTTTACAAGGGGGCCTCTACGAGCAGTACTTC CASSLQGGLYEQYF
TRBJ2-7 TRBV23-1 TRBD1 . TGCGCCAGCAGTCCAATGGGGTCTGAGGGGGCTTCCTACGAGCAGTACTTC CASSPMGSEGASYEQYF
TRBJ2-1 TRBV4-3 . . TGCGCCAGCAGCCAAGATCGAAGTAACAGAAAGCAGTTCTTC CASSQDRSNRKQFF
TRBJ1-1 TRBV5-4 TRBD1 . TGTGCCAGCAGGCAAGGGACAGGGGTTGTGAACACTGAAGCTTTCTTT CASRQGTGVVNTEAFF
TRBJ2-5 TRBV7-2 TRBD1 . TGTGCCAGCAGCTCAGTACAGGGGCAAGAGACCCAGTACTTC CASSSVQGQETQYF
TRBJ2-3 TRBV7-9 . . TGTGCCAGCAGCGGCGCAGGGGCAGATACGCAGTATTTT CASSGAGADTQYF
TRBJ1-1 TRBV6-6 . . TGTGCCAGCAGTTACCGGGGAGCGAACACTGAAGCTTTCTTT CASSYRGANTEAFF
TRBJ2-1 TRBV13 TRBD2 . TGTGCCAGCAGCTTACGCGGGGGGGCATCCAATGAGCAGTTCTTC CASSLRGGASNEQFF
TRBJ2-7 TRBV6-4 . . TGTGCCAGCAGTGAGAGTGAATCCTACGAGCAGTACTTC CASSESESYEQYF
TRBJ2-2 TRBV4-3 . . TGCGCCAGCAGCCAAGGATCGGGGGTAAACACCGGGGAGCTGTTTTTT CASSQGSGVNTGELFF
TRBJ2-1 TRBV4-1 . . TGCGCCAGCAGCCCCCACCTCAGCTCCTACAATGAGCAGTTCTTC CASSPHLSSYNEQFF
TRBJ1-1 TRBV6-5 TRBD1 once TGTGCCAGTCGGACAGGCCCGAACACTGAAGCTTTCTTT CASRTGPNTEAFF
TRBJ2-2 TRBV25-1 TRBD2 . TGTGCCAGCAGCCTAGCGGGGGGCCGATACACCGGGGAGCTGTTTTTT CASSLAGGRYTGELFF
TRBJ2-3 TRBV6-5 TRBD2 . TGTGCCAGCAGTTTGGGGACTAGAGGGGGCACAGATACGCAGTATTTT CASSLGTRGGTDTQYF
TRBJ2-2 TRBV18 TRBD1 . TGTGCCAGCTCACCACAAGGACAGGGGGGCACCGGGGAGCTGTTTTTT CASSPQGQGGTGELFF
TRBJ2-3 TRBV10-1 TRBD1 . TGCGCCAGCAGTGAAGATCCAGACAGGGGATCCACAGATACGCAGTATTTT CASSEDPDRGSTDTQYF
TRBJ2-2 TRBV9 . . TGTGCCAGCAGCGTAGGCGAGACATACACCGGGGAGCTGTTTTTT CASSVGETYTGELFF
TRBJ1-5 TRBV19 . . TGTGCCAGTAGTAGGACAGAATATAGCAATCAGCCCCAGCATTTT CASSRTEYSNQPQHF
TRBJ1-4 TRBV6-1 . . TGTGCCAGCAGTGAAGCGTTAGGGTTTGGAGGCGAAAAACTGTTTTTT CASSEALGFGGEKLFF